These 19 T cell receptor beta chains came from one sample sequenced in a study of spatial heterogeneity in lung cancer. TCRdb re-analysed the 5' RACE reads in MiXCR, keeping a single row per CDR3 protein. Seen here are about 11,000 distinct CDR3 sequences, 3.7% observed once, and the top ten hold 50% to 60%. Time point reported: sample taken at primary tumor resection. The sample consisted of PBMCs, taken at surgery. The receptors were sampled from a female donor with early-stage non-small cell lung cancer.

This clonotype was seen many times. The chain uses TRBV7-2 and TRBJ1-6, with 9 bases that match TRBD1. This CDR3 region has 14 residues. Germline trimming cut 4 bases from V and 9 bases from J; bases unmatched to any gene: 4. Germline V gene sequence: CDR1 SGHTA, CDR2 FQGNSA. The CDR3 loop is CASSSGTGSSPLHF. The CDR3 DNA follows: TGTGCCAGCAGCTCCGGGACAGGGAGTTCACCCCTCCACTTT.

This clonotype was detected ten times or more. The CDR3 region is CATSSRLGYNAEQFF. CDR3 nucleotide sequence: TGTGCCACCAGCTCGAGACTAGGATACAATGCGGAGCAGTTCTTC. The rearrangement uses TRBV24-1 and TRBJ2-1; TRBD2 is a possible D gene (6 bases). This CDR3 is 15 amino acids long. Germline V gene lookup returns CDR1 KGHDR and CDR2 SFDVKD. V was trimmed by 7 bases and J by 10 bases, leaving 22 bases between them.

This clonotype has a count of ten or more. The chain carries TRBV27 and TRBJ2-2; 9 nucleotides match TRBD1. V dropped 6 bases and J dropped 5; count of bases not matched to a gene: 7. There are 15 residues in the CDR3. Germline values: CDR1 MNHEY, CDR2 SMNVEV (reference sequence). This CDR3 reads CASSYTGGGTGELFF. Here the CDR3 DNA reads TGTGCCAGCAGCTATACAGGGGGCGGAACCGGGGAGCTGTTTTTT.

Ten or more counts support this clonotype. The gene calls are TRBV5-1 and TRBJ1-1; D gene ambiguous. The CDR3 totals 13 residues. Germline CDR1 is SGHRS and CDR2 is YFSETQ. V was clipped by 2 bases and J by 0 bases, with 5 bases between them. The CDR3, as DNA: TGCGCCAGCAGCTTTTCCCTGAACACTGAAGCTTTCTTT. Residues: CASSFSLNTEAFF.

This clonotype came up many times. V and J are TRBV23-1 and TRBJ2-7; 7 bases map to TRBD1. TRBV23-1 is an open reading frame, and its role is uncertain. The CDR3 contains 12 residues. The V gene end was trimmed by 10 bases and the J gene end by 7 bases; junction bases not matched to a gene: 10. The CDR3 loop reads CATPNRGPEQYF. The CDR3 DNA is TGCGCCACCCCAAACAGGGGCCCGGAGCAGTACTTC.

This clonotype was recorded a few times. The CDR3 nucleotides read TGTGCCAGCAGTTACGAACAGACCTCTGGGGCCAACGTCCTGACTTTC. Protein product: CASSYEQTSGANVLTF. The rearrangement links TRBV6-5 to TRBJ2-6; D not certain. The CDR3 is 16 residues long. Per germline, CDR1 MNHEY and CDR2 SVGAGI. Trimming pared 2 bases from V and 0 bases from J, leaving 8 bases between.

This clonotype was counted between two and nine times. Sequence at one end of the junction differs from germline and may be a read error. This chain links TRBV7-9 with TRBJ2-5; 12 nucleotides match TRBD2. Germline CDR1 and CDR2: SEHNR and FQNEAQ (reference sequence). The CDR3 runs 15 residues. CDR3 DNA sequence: TGTGCCAGCAGCCTAGCGGGGGGGATCCAAGAGACCCAGTACTTC. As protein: CASSLAGGIQETQYF.

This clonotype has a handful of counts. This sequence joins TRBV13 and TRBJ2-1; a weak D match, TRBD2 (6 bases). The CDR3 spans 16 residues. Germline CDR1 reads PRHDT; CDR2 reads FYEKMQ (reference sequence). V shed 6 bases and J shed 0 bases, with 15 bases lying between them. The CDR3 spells CASSLGWTNSYNEQFF. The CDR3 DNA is TGTGCCAGCAGTCTGGGCTGGACTAACTCCTACAATGAGCAGTTCTTC. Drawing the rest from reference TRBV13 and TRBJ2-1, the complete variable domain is AAGVIQSPRHLIKEKRETATLKCYPIPRHDTVYWYQQGPGQDPQFLISFYEKMQSDKGSIPDRFSAQQFSDYHSELNMSSLELGDSALYFCASSLGWTNSYNEQFFGPGTRLTVL.

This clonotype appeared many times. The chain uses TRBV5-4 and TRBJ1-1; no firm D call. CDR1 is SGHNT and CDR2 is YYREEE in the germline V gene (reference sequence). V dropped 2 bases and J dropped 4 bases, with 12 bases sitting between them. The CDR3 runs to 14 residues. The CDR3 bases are TGTGCCAGCAGCTTAAACACCGAGTCCACTGAAGCTTTCTTT. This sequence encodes CASSLNTESTEAFF.

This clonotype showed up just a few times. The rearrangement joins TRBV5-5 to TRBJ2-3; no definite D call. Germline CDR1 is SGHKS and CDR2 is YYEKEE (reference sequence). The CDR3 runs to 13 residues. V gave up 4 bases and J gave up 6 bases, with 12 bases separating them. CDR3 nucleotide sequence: TGTGCCAGCAGCCCCCGGGCCCCCGATACGCAGTATTTT. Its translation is CASSPRAPDTQYF.

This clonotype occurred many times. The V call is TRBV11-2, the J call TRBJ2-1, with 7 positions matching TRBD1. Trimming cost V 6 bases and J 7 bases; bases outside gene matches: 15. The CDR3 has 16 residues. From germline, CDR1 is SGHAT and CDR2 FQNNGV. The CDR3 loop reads CASRKLRGRTRNEQFF. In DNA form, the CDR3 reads TGTGCCAGCAGGAAATTAAGGGGGCGGACGAGGAATGAGCAGTTCTTC.

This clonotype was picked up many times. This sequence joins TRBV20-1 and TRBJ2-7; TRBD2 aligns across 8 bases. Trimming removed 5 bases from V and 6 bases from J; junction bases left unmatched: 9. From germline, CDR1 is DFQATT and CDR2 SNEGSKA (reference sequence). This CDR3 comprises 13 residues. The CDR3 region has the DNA TGCAGTGCTCTGGGACTAGAAGACGGCGAGCAGTACTTC. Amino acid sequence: CSALGLEDGEQYF.

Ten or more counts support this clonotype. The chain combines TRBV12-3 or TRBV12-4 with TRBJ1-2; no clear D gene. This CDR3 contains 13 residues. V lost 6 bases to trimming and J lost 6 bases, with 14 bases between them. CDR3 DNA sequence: TGTGCCAGCAGCTTTGGGTACGGGGATGGCTACACCTTC. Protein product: CASSFGYGDGYTF.

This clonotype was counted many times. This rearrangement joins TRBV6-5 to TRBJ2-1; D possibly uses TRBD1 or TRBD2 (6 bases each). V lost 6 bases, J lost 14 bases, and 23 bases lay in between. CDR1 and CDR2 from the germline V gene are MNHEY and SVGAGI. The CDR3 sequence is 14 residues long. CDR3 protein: CASRVKGGPRREFF. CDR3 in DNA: TGTGCCAGCAGGGTTAAGGGGGGTCCTCGACGAGAGTTCTTC.

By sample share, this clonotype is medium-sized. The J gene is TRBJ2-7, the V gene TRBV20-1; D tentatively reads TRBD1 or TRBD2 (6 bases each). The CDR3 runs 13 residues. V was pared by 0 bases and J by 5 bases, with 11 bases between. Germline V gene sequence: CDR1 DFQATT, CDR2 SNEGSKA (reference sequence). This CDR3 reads CSARDIGGDEQYF. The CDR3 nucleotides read TGCAGTGCTAGAGATATCGGGGGCGACGAGCAGTACTTC.

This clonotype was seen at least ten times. The CDR3 spells CSARQGAKSMNQPQHF. The CDR3 nucleotides read TGCAGTGCTAGACAGGGGGCGAAGAGTATGAATCAGCCCCAGCATTTT. V gene TRBV20-1 combines with J gene TRBJ1-5, with 8 positions matching TRBD1. In germline, CDR1 is DFQATT, CDR2 SNEGSKA (reference sequence). The CDR3 is made up of 16 amino acids. Losses at the gene ends were 2 bases for V and 4 bases for J; bases not matched to a gene: 10.

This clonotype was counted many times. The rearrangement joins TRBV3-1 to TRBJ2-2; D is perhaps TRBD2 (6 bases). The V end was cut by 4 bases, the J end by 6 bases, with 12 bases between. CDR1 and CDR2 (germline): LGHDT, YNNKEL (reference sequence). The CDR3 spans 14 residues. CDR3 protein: CASSLSGSAGELFF. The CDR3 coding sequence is TGTGCCAGCAGCCTGTCCGGGAGCGCCGGGGAGCTGTTTTTT.

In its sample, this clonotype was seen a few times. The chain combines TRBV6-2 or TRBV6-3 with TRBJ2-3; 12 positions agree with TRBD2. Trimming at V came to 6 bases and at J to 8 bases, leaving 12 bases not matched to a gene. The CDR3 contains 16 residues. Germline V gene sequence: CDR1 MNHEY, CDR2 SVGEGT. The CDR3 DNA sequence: TGTGCCAGCAGCCCTACTAGCGGGGGGCCTTTAGGTACGCAGTATTTT. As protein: CASSPTSGGPLGTQYF.

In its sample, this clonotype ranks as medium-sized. CDR3 loop: CSVHRGGETQYF. The CDR3 nucleotides read TGCAGCGTCCACAGGGGTGGAGAGACCCAGTACTTC. The chain couples TRBV29-1 to TRBJ2-5; 7 bases are a match to TRBD1. This CDR3 has 12 residues. In germline, CDR1 is SQVTM, CDR2 ANQGSEA. Losses at the gene ends were 6 bases for V and 4 bases for J; bases not matched to a gene: 5.